These 16 T cell receptor beta chains were sequenced from one sample in a study of tumor-infiltrating lymphocytes in primary liver carcinoma. The roughly 18-34 mg bulk tissue piece was not sorted before simultaneous RNA and DNA extraction. Researchers generated TCR beta cDNA from roughly 500 ng of total RNA, relying on a constant-region primer. Each TCR beta library was derived from three nested multiplex PCR rounds that employed slightly modified ARM-PCR. Each of the first two PCR rounds ran about 9 cycles with TRBV1-TRBV30 forward and C-beta reverse primers. TCRdb re-called the multiplex PCR reads with MiXCR, one entry per CDR3 protein. The repertoire has over 100,000 distinct CDR3 sequences, around 65% of them found once; the top ten carry around 8.1%. The sequenced sample was tumor-adjacent normal liver tissue. The receptor source for this set is a woman aged 55-70 years with primary liver carcinoma and hepatitis B virus infection.

This clonotype was observed once. An end of the junction differs from the germline gene, which may be a read error. The chain has TRBV14 and TRBJ2-3, with a possible D match to TRBD2 (6 bases). CDR1 and CDR2 from the germline V gene are SGHDN and FVKESK. The CDR3 runs 16 residues. DNA for the CDR3: TGTGTCAGCAGCCAAGTGGGCCGGGAGAGCACAGATACGCAGTATTTT. The encoded protein is CVSSQVGRESTDTQYF.

This clonotype was counted many times. The CDR3 here is CASSLRGSGQGDTDTQYF. The CDR3 DNA follows: TGTGCCAGCAGTTTACGGGGGTCGGGACAGGGGGACACAGATACGCAGTATTTT. V gene TRBV12-3 or TRBV12-4 combines with J gene TRBJ2-3; 11 bases line up with TRBD1. The CDR3 contains 18 residues. Unmatched junction bases numbered 9, after V lost 2 bases and J lost 2 bases.

In regard to this clonotype: This could be a read error, since a much larger clone is one nucleotide away. The chain recombines TRBV6-1 with TRBJ2-4; 7 bases are shared with TRBD2. In germline, CDR1 is MNHNS, CDR2 SASEGT. Unmatched junction bases numbered 15, after V lost 4 bases and J lost 9 bases. This CDR3 contains 16 residues. This CDR3 reads CASSVGVLAVSTIQYF. For the CDR3, the DNA is TGTGCCAGCAGTGTTGGGGTGCTAGCGGTTTCTACCATTCAGTACTTC.

Concerning this clonotype itself: Germline is not matched at one junction end, which may reflect a read error. The rearrangement links TRBV12-3 or TRBV12-4 to TRBJ2-7; D may be TRBD2 (5 bases). The CDR3 is 14 residues long. CDR3 in DNA: TGTGCCATCAGTCTCTGTGGGAGCTCCTACGAGCAGTACTTC. This sequence encodes CAISLCGSSYEQYF.

This clonotype was counted a few times. CDR3 protein: CASRDILSPLHF. In DNA, the CDR3 is TGTGCCAGCAGGGACATTCTTTCACCCCTCCACTTT. V is TRBV2 and J is TRBJ1-6; a weak D match, TRBD1 (5 bases). Germline V gene lookup returns CDR1 SNHLY and CDR2 FYNNEI. The CDR3 consists of 12 residues. With 6 bases removed from V and 9 bases from J, the gap between germline ends came to 9 bases.

In this sample, this clonotype turned up many times. A clone one base away is much larger, so this may be a read error. The V and J genes are TRBV11-3 and TRBJ2-1; the match to TRBD2 covers 15 bases. Germline V CDR1 and CDR2: SGHNT, YENEEA. This CDR3 region has 19 residues. The CDR3 bases are TGTGCCAGCAGCGCCGGACAGGGGGGACTAGCGGGAGGATTCAATGAGCAGTCCTTC. As protein: CASSAGQGGLAGGFNEQSF.

A note on this clonotype: A read error may be the cause here, since a much bigger clone is one base away. This chain uses TRBV28 with TRBJ2-7; tentatively, D is TRBD2 (6 bases). CDR1 is MDHEN, CDR2 SYDVKM, per germline. The CDR3 is 16 amino acids. The CDR3 nucleotides are TGTACCAGCCCTGTATGGAGGGAGGATGCCCTAACGAGGCAGTACTTC. Its translation is CTSPVWREDALTRQYF.

As regards this clonotype: Given the absence of the conserved phenylalanine or tryptophan at the CDR3 end, a read error is likely. The chain couples TRBV6-1 to TRBJ2-7, with D possibly matching TRBD2 (5 bases). The CDR3 is 15 amino acids. CDR1 MNHNS and CDR2 SASEGT come from the germline V gene. For the CDR3, the DNA is TGTGCCGGCAGTGAATCGGTGGACTTCTCCTACGAGCAGTACTCC. The encoded protein is CAGSESVDFSYEQYS.

The V gene is TRBV6-5, the J gene TRBJ2-7; 10 bases fit TRBD2. CDR1 and CDR2 from the germline V gene are MNHEY and SVGAGI. Trimming took 9 bases from V and 6 from J; bases not matched to a gene: 11. The CDR3 is 14 amino acids. CDR3 region: CARCRSVAGGEQYF. CDR3 bases: TGTGCCAGGTGCCGCTCGGTAGCGGGAGGCGAGCAGTACTTC.

Concerning this clonotype itself: The junction and the germline gene differ at one end; a read error may be behind it. The V gene is TRBV11-2, the J gene TRBJ2-7; 7 nucleotides agree with TRBD2. The CDR3 spans 15 residues. CDR1 and CDR2 from the germline V gene are SGHAT and FQNNGV. The CDR3 DNA reads TGTGGCAGCAGCTTAGATGGGGGGGAGGCCTACGAGCACTACTTC. Its protein is CGSSLDGGEAYEHYF.

Regarding this clonotype: This may be a read error: a much more frequent sequence differs by one nucleotide. This chain connects TRBV30 to TRBJ2-7; D remains unclear. CDR1 is GTSNPN, CDR2 SVGIG, per germline (reference sequence). CDR3 size: 12 residues. Trimming took 2 bases from V and 6 from J, leaving 11 bases between them. The CDR3, as DNA: TGTGCCTGGAGTAAACCCCGAGGCGAGCAGTACTTC. This codes for CAWSKPRGEQYF.

Details on this clonotype: Because it lacks the conserved phenylalanine or tryptophan at the end, this CDR3 is likely a read error. The DNA is omitted, as the CDR3 cannot be located on it reliably, and the CDR3 follows TCRdb's listing. The chain is built from TRBV11-1 and TRBJ2-2; TRBD2 reflects the table's D call only, with no check against the DNA. The length of the CDR3 is 14 amino acids, counting both ends. Germline V gene sequence: CDR1 SGHAT, CDR2 FQDESV (reference sequence). CDR3 in amino acids: CASSLGGKTGELSL.

Ten or more counts support this clonotype. The chain joins TRBV30 to TRBJ1-1; the match to TRBD1 covers 9 bases. The V gene end was trimmed by 0 bases and the J gene end by 6 bases; junction bases not matched to a gene: 5. Germline CDR1 is GTSNPN and CDR2 is SVGIG (reference sequence). The CDR3 has 14 residues. CDR3 sequence: CAWSVQGAWAEAFF. DNA of the CDR3: TGTGCCTGGAGTGTACAGGGGGCTTGGGCTGAAGCTTTCTTT.

At least ten counts were recorded for this clonotype. The chain couples TRBV6-2 or TRBV6-3 to TRBJ2-7, with D hard to call. This CDR3 has 13 amino acids. CDR1 is MNHEY and CDR2 is SVGEGT in the germline V gene. With 3 bases removed from V and 2 bases from J, the gap between germline ends came to 8 bases. CDR3 bases: TGTGCCAGCAGTTATCTCCGGGCCTACGAGCAGTACTTC. This translates into CASSYLRAYEQYF.

In regard to this clonotype: At one of its ends the junction is not consistent with the germline gene, which may arise from a read error. The V call is TRBV4-1, the J call TRBJ2-1, with 7 bases fitting TRBD2. Germline CDR1 MGHRA, CDR2 YSYEKL. The CDR3 is made up of 13 amino acids. This CDR3 reads CAGSRDYYNEQFF. CDR3 DNA: TGCGCCGGCAGCCGGGACTATTACAATGAGCAGTTCTTC.

Details on this clonotype: This may come from a read error, since a much larger clone is one base off. The CDR3 DNA follows: TGTGCCAGCAGTTTCAGGGAATTTGAATCGGCCCAGTACTTC. Its protein product is CASSFREFESAQYF. The chain uses TRBV28 and TRBJ2-5; possibly TRBD1 for D (5 bases). Germline V gene data show CDR1 as MDHEN and CDR2 as SYDVKM. Trimming took off 3 bases at V and 9 bases at J, with 17 bases between the two ends. This CDR3 region has 14 residues.